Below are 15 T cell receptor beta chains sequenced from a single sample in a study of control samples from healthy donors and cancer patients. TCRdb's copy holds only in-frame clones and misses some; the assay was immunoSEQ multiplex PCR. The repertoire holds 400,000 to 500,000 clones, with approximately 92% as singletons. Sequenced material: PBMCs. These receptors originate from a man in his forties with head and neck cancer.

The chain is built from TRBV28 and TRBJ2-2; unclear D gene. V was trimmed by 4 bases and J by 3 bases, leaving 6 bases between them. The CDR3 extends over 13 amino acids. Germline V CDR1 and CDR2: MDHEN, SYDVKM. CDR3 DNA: TGTGCCAGCAGTTGGGGATACACCGGGGAGCTGTTTTTT. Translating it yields CASSWGYTGELFF.

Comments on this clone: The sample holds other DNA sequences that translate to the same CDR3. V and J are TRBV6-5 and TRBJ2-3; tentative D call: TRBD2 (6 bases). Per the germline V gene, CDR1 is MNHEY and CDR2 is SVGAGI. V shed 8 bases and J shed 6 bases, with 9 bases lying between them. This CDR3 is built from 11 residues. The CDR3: CASARGDTQYF. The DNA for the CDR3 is TGTGCCAGCGCCCGGGGGGATACGCAGTATTTT.

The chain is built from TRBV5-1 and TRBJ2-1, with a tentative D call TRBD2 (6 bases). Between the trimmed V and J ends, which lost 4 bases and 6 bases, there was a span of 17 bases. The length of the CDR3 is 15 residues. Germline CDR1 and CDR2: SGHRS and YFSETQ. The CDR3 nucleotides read TGCGCCAGCAGCCCAAGCGGGCTACCCCCCAATGAGCAGTTCTTC. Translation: CASSPSGLPPNEQFF.

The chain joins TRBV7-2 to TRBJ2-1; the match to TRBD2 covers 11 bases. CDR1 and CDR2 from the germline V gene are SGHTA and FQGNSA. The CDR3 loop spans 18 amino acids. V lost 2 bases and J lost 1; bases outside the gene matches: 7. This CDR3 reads CASSLHIASGRSYNEQFF. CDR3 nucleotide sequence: TGTGCCAGCAGCTTACATATAGCTAGCGGGAGGTCCTACAATGAGCAGTTCTTC.

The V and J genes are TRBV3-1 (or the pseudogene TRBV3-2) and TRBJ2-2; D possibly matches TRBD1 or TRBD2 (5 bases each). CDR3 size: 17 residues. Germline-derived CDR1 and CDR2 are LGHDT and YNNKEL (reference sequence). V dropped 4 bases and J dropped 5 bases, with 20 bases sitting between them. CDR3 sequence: CASSPTRVGVVTGELFF. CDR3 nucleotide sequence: TGTGCCAGCAGCCCTACCCGCGTGGGGGTCGTTACCGGGGAGCTGTTTTTT.

In DNA form, the CDR3 reads TGCGCCAGCAACCCCGGGGCCCTAAATCAAGCCTACGAGCAGTACTTC. It encodes CASNPGALNQAYEQYF. The chain employs TRBV5-1 and TRBJ2-7, with D perhaps matching TRBD1 or TRBD2 (5 bases each). With 6 bases removed from V and 2 bases from J, the gap between germline ends came to 21 bases. This CDR3 has 16 amino acids. CDR1 SGHRS and CDR2 YFSETQ come from the germline V gene.

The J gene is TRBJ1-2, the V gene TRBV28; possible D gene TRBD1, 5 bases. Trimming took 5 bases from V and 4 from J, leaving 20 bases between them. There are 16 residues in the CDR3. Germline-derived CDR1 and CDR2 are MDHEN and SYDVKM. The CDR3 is CASSRRPEAGFYGYTF. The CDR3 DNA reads TGTGCCAGCAGTCGCAGACCAGAGGCAGGGTTCTATGGCTACACCTTC.

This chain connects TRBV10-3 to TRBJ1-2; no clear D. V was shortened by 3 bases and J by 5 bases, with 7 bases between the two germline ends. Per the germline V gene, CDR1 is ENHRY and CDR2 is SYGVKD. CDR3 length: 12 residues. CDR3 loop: CAISDAEYGYTF. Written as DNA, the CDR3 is TGTGCCATCAGTGATGCAGAGTATGGCTACACCTTC.

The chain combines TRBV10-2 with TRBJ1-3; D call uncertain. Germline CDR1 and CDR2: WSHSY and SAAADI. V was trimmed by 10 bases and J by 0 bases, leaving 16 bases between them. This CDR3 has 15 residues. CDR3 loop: CATMEGVFSGNTIYF. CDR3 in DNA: TGCGCCACGATGGAAGGAGTCTTCTCTGGAAACACCATATATTTT.

CDR3 coding DNA: TGTGCCAGTAGTATGGGCGGGAGGGGCTTGGGTGAGCAGTTCTTC. Translated: CASSMGGRGLGEQFF. V gene TRBV19 combines with J gene TRBJ2-1; 9 bases line up with TRBD2. The CDR3 runs 15 residues. The germline V gene has CDR1 LNHDA and CDR2 SQIVND (reference sequence). The V gene end was trimmed by 3 bases and the J gene end by 9 bases; junction bases not matched to a gene: 9.

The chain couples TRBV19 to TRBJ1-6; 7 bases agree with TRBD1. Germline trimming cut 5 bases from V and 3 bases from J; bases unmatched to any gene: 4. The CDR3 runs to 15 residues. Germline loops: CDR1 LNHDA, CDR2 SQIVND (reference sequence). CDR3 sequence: CASSATGDYNSPLHF. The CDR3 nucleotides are TGTGCCAGTAGTGCAACAGGGGACTATAATTCACCCCTCCACTTT.

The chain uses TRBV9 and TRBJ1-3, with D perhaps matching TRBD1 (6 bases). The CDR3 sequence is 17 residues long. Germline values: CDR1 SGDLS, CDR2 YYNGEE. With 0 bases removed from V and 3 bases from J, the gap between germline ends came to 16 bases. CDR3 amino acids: CASSVAGGQFFGNTIYF. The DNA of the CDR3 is TGTGCCAGCAGCGTAGCGGGGGGACAATTCTTTGGAAACACCATATATTTT.

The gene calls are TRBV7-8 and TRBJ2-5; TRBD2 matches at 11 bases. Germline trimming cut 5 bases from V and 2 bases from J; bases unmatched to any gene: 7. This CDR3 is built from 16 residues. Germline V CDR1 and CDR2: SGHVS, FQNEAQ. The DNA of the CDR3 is TGTGCCAGCAGCGCCCGACTAGCGGGACCTCAAGAGACCCAGTACTTC. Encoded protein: CASSARLAGPQETQYF.

The CDR3 nucleotides are TGTGCCAGCAGTTCGCCTAGCGGGGGGGCCTTGGAGACCCAGTACTTC. Encoded protein: CASSSPSGGALETQYF. This rearrangement joins TRBV28 to TRBJ2-5; 12 bases align to TRBD2. The CDR3 contains 16 residues. Germline CDR1 reads MDHEN; CDR2 reads SYDVKM. With 4 bases clipped from V and 5 bases from J, the junction kept 8 bases outside the gene matches.

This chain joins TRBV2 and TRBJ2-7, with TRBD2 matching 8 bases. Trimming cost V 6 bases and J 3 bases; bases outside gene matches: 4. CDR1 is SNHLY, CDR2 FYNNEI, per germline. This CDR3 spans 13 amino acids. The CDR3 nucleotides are TGTGCCAGCAGGGGGGGACTAGACTACGAGCAGTACTTC. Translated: CASRGGLDYEQYF.